What follows describes a single T cell receptor (beta chain). What it recognizes is unknown. These data belong to a study of shared clonotypes between healthy human individuals. Study conclusions and caveats: Only blood underwent sampling, and tissue repertoires likely differ. Clonotype sharing among donors likely depends on sequencing depth.

Germline CDR1 reads MDHEN; CDR2 reads SYDVKM. The germline V and J ends were trimmed by 2 bases and 2 bases, with 16 bases remaining between them. The CDR3 runs 17 residues. Spread over ten immunoSEQ deep assay plates, unsorted PBMC DNA underwent sequencing. The protocol was immunoSEQ multiplex PCR, while the TCRdb copy is restricted to in-frame clones and leaves out a portion. This sample carries approximately 500,000 clones, 81% of them seen once, and the ten largest clones take roughly an eighth. This TCR came from a middle-aged woman in good health. Some clones in this sample may be carry-over from other donors' samples. What was sequenced was PBMCs. The genes are TRBV28 and TRBJ1-5; tentatively, D is TRBD1 (6 bases). The CDR3 loop is CASSLLTMGGGNQPQHF. The DNA of the CDR3 is TGTGCCAGCAGTTTACTGACGATGGGGGGCGGCAATCAGCCCCAGCATTTT. Filled out from reference TRBV28 and TRBJ1-5, the complete variable domain reads DVKVTQSSRYLVKRTGEKVFLECVQDMDHENMFWYRQDPGLGLRLIYFSYDVKMKEKGDIPEGYSVSREKKERFSLILESASTNQTSMYLCASSLLTMGGGNQPQHFGDGTRLSIL.